Listed below are T cell receptor beta chains from one sample, sequenced in a study of response to subunit inactivated influenza vaccine. TCRdb re-called the RT-PCR reads through MiXCR, storing one row per CDR3 protein. The data hold a few hundred thousand distinct CDR3 sequences, with 12% to 15% observed a single time. Sequenced material: PBMCs from blood, taken roughly 12 days after vaccination. The source is a man aged 50 or older who received an inactivated influenza vaccine. The CDR3 runs from the conserved cysteine through the conserved F or W. Fields, in order: D gene, J gene, clone size, V gene, CDR3 protein, CDR3 DNA. The D gene is left open where the match is weak. A clone size is listed for some rows: how often the clone was seen (once, few, many), or a class if it is expanded.

>.|TRBJ1-4|few|TRBV20-1
CSASAPFGEKLFF
TGCAGTGCTAGTGCGCCCTTCGGGGAAAAACTGTTTTTT
>.|TRBJ2-1|few|TRBV18
CASSPGRDNEQFF
TGTGCCAGCTCACCAGGCAGGGACAATGAGCAGTTCTTC
>TRBD2|TRBJ2-5|.|TRBV28
CASSLHSVRTSGMRETQYF
TGTGCCAGCAGTTTACACAGTGTCCGGACTAGCGGGATGAGAGAGACCCAGTACTTC
>TRBD2|TRBJ2-7|many|TRBV7-2
CASSGRSGSSYEQYF
TGTGCCAGCAGCGGAAGAAGCGGGAGCTCCTACGAGCAGTACTTC
>TRBD1|TRBJ2-4|few|TRBV11-2
CASRSTGKAKNIQYF
TGTGCCAGCAGATCGACAGGGAAAGCCAAAAACATTCAGTACTTC
>.|TRBJ2-7|few|TRBV7-9
CASSSPEGTYEQYF
TGTGCCAGCAGCTCCCCCGAGGGAACCTACGAGCAGTACTTC
>.|TRBJ2-7|.|TRBV4-2
CASSQARESPYEQYF
TGTGCCAGCAGCCAGGCACGGGAGTCCCCCTACGAGCAGTACTTC
>TRBD1|TRBJ1-5|few|TRBV12-3/TRBV12-4
CASSFGQVNQPQHF
TGTGCCAGCAGTTTCGGACAGGTCAATCAGCCCCAGCATTTT
>.|TRBJ2-1|many|TRBV10-3
CAIGRDFYNEQFF
TGTGCCATCGGCAGGGACTTCTACAATGAGCAGTTCTTC
>TRBD2|TRBJ2-1|.|TRBV3-1
CASSQVTSGSNNEQFF
TGTGCCAGCAGCCAAGTGACTAGCGGGAGTAACAATGAGCAGTTCTTC
>.|TRBJ2-1|few|TRBV12-3/TRBV12-4
CASSLGALSYNEQFF
TGTGCCAGCAGTTTAGGAGCGTTATCCTACAATGAGCAGTTCTTC
>.|TRBJ1-6|.|TRBV3-1
CASSQDKAGFGPLHF
TGTGCCAGCAGCCAAGATAAGGCGGGGTTCGGTCCCCTCCACTTT
>TRBD1|TRBJ1-2|.|TRBV4-1
CASSQALGQGWDGYTF
TGCGCCAGCAGCCAAGCCCTGGGACAGGGGTGGGATGGCTACACCTTC
>.|TRBJ2-3|.|TRBV12-3/TRBV12-4
CASSFGQLSTDTQYF
TGTGCCAGCAGTTTTGGACAGCTCAGCACAGATACGCAGTATTTT
>.|TRBJ2-7|few|TRBV6-2/TRBV6-3
CASSKVPTYEQYF
TGTGCCAGCAGCAAGGTTCCTACCTACGAGCAGTACTTC
>.|TRBJ1-2|.|TRBV25-1
CASSERGNYGYTF
TGTGCCAGCAGTGAACGAGGGAATTATGGCTACACCTTC
>.|TRBJ2-6|few|TRBV6-1
CASTFSGANVLTF
TGTGCCAGCACCTTCTCTGGGGCCAACGTCCTGACTTTC
>.|TRBJ2-2|.|TRBV7-6
CASSLYGGQNTGELFF
TGTGCCAGCAGCTTATACGGGGGCCAAAACACCGGGGAGCTGTTTTTT
>.|TRBJ2-5|.|TRBV10-3
CAIATASQETQYF
TGTGCCATCGCGACAGCTAGCCAAGAGACCCAGTACTTC
>TRBD2|TRBJ2-5|many|TRBV12-3/TRBV12-4
CASSQTSGGAIQETQYF
TGTGCCAGCAGTCAGACTAGCGGGGGGGCTATCCAAGAGACCCAGTACTTC
>TRBD1|TRBJ1-5|few|TRBV7-9
CASSLDRGGRSNQPQHF
TGTGCCAGCAGCTTAGACAGGGGAGGTAGGAGCAATCAGCCCCAGCATTTT
>.|TRBJ1-5|.|TRBV20-1
CSARDVSGLWGSNQPQHF
TGCAGTGCTAGAGATGTTAGCGGGCTCTGGGGGAGCAATCAGCCCCAGCATTTT
>TRBD1|TRBJ2-2|.|TRBV18
CASSPGDRVTGELFF
TGTGCCAGCTCACCAGGGGACAGGGTGACCGGGGAGCTGTTTTTT
>.|TRBJ2-5|.|TRBV11-2
CASSLIRQGKETQYF
TGTGCCAGCAGCCTCATCCGGCAGGGAAAAGAGACCCAGTACTTC
>TRBD1|TRBJ2-7|many|TRBV10-3
CAIGTGVPGWNYEQYF
TGTGCCATCGGAACAGGGGTCCCCGGGTGGAACTACGAGCAGTACTTC
>.|TRBJ1-4|.|TRBV12-3/TRBV12-4
CASSAITGYNEKLFF
TGTGCCAGCAGTGCTATCACAGGGTATAATGAAAAACTGTTTTTT
>.|TRBJ1-2|many|TRBV5-5
CASSWEGRTYGYTF
TGTGCCAGCAGCTGGGAGGGGCGGACCTATGGCTACACCTTC
>.|TRBJ2-2|once|TRBV6-5
CASSSSGGHTGELFF
.
>.|TRBJ2-1|few|TRBV24-1
CATSDSYGRALYNEQFF
TGTGCCACCAGTGATAGTTATGGTAGAGCTCTATACAATGAGCAGTTCTTC
>.|TRBJ2-1|few|TRBV4-3
CASSQLAFYNEQFF
TGCGCCAGCAGCCAACTGGCTTTCTACAATGAGCAGTTCTTC
>TRBD1|TRBJ2-1|.|TRBV11-2
CASSLDRTGEQFF
TGTGCCAGCAGCTTAGACAGGACAGGGGAGCAGTTCTTC
>.|TRBJ2-7|few|TRBV12-3/TRBV12-4
CASSTDLSYEQYF
TGTGCCAGCAGTACCGACTTGTCCTACGAGCAGTACTTC
>.|TRBJ2-2|many|TRBV4-1
CASSQRTVMNTGELFF
TGCGCCAGCAGCCAACGGACCGTGATGAACACCGGGGAGCTGTTTTTT
>.|TRBJ2-1|many|TRBV20-1
CSAPILGSDEQFF
TGCAGTGCCCCTATCCTGGGGAGCGATGAGCAGTTCTTC
>.|TRBJ2-5|few|TRBV20-1
CSVGGLVRETQYF
TGCAGTGTTGGGGGGTTGGTCCGTGAGACCCAGTACTTC
>TRBD1|TRBJ1-6|.|TRBV2
CASSVWGQGSSPLHF
TGTGCCAGCAGTGTGTGGGGACAGGGGAGTTCACCCCTCCACTTT
>.|TRBJ1-5|.|TRBV10-3
CAISESGGISNQPQHF
TGTGCCATCAGTGAGTCCGGAGGAATTAGCAATCAGCCCCAGCATTTT
>TRBD1|TRBJ1-2|.|TRBV7-8
CASSLVAGQGTGYTF
TGTGCCAGCAGCTTAGTGGCGGGACAGGGTACGGGCTACACCTTC
>TRBD2|TRBJ2-1|many|TRBV2
CASSEGGSSGGAPLYNEQFF
TGTGCCAGCAGTGAAGGGGGTTCTAGCGGGGGGGCCCCTCTTTACAATGAGCAGTTCTTC
>TRBD1|TRBJ2-3|few|TRBV18
CASSQNRPGQGASDTQYF
TGTGCCAGCTCCCAGAACAGACCGGGACAGGGGGCTAGTGATACGCAGTATTTT
>TRBD1|TRBJ2-2|many|TRBV9
CASSFRGLLNSGSTGELFF
TGTGCCAGCAGCTTTAGGGGGCTCCTTAACTCCGGTAGCACCGGGGAGCTGTTTTTT
>TRBD1|TRBJ1-5|few|TRBV7-2
CASSPGGVGNQPQHF
TGTGCCAGCAGCCCAGGGGGCGTTGGCAATCAGCCCCAGCATTTT
>.|TRBJ2-5|.|TRBV7-8
CASSQTRRGPLYQETQYF
TGTGCCAGCAGCCAAACACGACGAGGTCCCTTGTACCAAGAGACCCAGTACTTC
>.|TRBJ1-1|.|TRBV27
CASSLSGGRAEAFF
TGTGCCAGCAGTTTATCGGGGGGGAGGGCTGAAGCTTTCTTT
>.|TRBJ2-2|.|TRBV12-3/TRBV12-4
CASSSFLGPGGELFF
TGTGCCAGCAGTTCCTTTCTCGGGCCCGGCGGGGAGCTGTTTTTT
>TRBD2|TRBJ2-7|few|TRBV15
CATSRELAGGEQYF
TGTGCCACCAGCAGGGAACTAGCGGGAGGCGAGCAGTACTTC
>.|TRBJ2-7|.|TRBV12-3/TRBV12-4
CASSSRQSSYEQYF
TGTGCCAGCAGTTCCAGACAGTCCTCCTACGAGCAGTACTTC
>.|TRBJ1-1|.|TRBV4-1
CASSQVGPLNTEAFF
TGCGCCAGCAGCCAAGTCGGACCACTGAACACTGAAGCTTTCTTT
>.|TRBJ2-3|few|TRBV11-2
CASIGDSTDTQYF
TGTGCCAGCATAGGCGATAGCACAGATACGCAGTATTTT
>TRBD2|TRBJ2-1|.|TRBV18
CASSPRGTSGPNEQFF
TGTGCCAGCTCACCAAGAGGGACTAGCGGGCCAAATGAGCAGTTCTTC
>TRBD1|TRBJ1-2|few|TRBV6-1
CASKPGGHYGYTF
TGTGCCAGCAAGCCAGGGGGTCACTATGGCTACACCTTC
>TRBD2|TRBJ2-2|.|TRBV4-3
CASSQAQGGYTGELFF
TGCGCCAGCAGCCAAGCTCAGGGAGGGTACACCGGGGAGCTGTTTTTT
>.|TRBJ2-2|.|TRBV6-1
CASTELPMNTGELFF
TGTGCCAGCACCGAACTTCCCATGAACACCGGGGAGCTGTTTTTT
>.|TRBJ2-1|.|TRBV6-1
CASTPGYPYNEQFF
TGTGCCAGCACACCCGGGTACCCCTACAATGAGCAGTTCTTC
>.|TRBJ2-3|.|TRBV7-6
CASSVRVDRTDTQYF
TGTGCCAGCAGTGTCAGGGTCGATCGGACAGATACGCAGTATTTT
>.|TRBJ1-5|many|TRBV15
CATSRDPGGNQPQHF
TGTGCCACCAGCAGAGATCCCGGAGGGAATCAGCCCCAGCATTTT
>TRBD2|TRBJ2-7|.|TRBV20-1
CSATGLDSYEQYF
TGCAGTGCCACCGGACTAGACTCCTACGAGCAGTACTTC
>.|TRBJ1-3|few|TRBV7-8
CASSSLSAGGNTIYF
TGTGCCAGCAGCTCGCTTTCCGCAGGTGGAAACACCATATATTTT